The present TCR beta chain was sequenced within a study of identical twins. J lost 5 bases, V lost 5 bases, and 12 bases had no gene match. The CDR3 contains 16 residues. Each CDR3 protein is one row after TCRdb ran MiXCR on the 5' RACE reads. The sample records about 340,000 distinct CDR3 sequences, 9% to 15% being singletons. Study observations and caveats: Part of the zero-insertion signal could reflect confounding by invariant MAIT and iNKT cells.

The table lists this clonotype with many counts. No antigen is known for it. These data also formed part of another study, on yellow fever vaccine responses in identical twins.

The chain combines TRBV12-3 or TRBV12-4 with TRBJ2-5, with TRBD1 identical over 9 bases. Input material: CD8+ T cells sorted from blood. The receptor's source is a woman aged 18 to 35 in good health. CDR3 sequence (DNA): TGTGCCAGCAGTCCAGAGATGGGGACAGGGCATGAGACCCAGTACTTC. This sequence encodes CASSPEMGTGHETQYF.